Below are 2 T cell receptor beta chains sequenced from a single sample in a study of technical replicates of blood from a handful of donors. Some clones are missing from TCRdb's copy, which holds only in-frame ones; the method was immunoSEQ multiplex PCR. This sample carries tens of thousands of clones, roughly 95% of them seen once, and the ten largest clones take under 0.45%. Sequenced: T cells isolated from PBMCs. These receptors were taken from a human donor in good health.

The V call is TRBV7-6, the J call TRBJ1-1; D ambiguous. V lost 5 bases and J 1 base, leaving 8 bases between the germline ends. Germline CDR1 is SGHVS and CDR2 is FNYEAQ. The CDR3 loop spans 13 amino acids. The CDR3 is CASSPLRNTEAFF. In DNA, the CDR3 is TGTGCCAGCAGCCCCTTGAGGAACACTGAAGCTTTCTTT.

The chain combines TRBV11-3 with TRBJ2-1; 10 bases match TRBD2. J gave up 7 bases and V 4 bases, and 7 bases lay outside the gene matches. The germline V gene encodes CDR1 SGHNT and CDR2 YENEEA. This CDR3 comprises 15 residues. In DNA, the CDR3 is TGTGCCAGCAGCTCGGCTAGCGGGAGTTATAATGAGCAGTTCTTC. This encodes CASSSASGSYNEQFF. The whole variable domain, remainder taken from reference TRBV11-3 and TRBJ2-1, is EAGVVQSPRYKIIEKKQPVAFWCNPISGHNTLYWYLQNLGQGPELLIRYENEEAVDDSQLPKDRFSAERLKGVDSTLKIQPAELGDSAVYLCASSSASGSYNEQFFGPGTRLTVL.